This T cell receptor beta chain was captured by sequencing in a study of human T cells and chemical hapten exposure. The time point: pre-sensitization, week 0. Regarding treatment: therapeutic diphenylcyclopropenone sensitization with weekly scalp DPC. Each CDR3 protein gets one entry after TCRdb re-called the RACE reads with MiXCR. The sample records approximately 180,000 distinct CDR3 sequences, around 30% being singletons. Study-wide points: Sensitizing with DPC caused no change in TCRs above 1 in 1000 frequency. Significantly more large CDR3 similarity clusters were formed by expanded TCRs than by controls.

Trimming took 1 base from V and 4 from J, leaving 10 bases between them. CDR1 and CDR2 (germline): LNHNV, YYDKDF (reference sequence). The CDR3 contains 14 residues. This clonotype occurred a few times. What it binds is not known. This sample comprised whole blood, obtained in connection with sensitization to the hapten diphenylcyclopropenone (DPC). The V gene is TRBV15, the J gene TRBJ1-2; weak D call: TRBD1 (6 bases). The receptor comes from a woman in her 30s with alopecia areata. Some clones in this sample may be carry-over from other donors' samples. CDR3 coding DNA: TGTGCCACCAGCAGAGGAGGGGGGGCCTATGGCTACACCTTC. It specifies CATSRGGGAYGYTF.